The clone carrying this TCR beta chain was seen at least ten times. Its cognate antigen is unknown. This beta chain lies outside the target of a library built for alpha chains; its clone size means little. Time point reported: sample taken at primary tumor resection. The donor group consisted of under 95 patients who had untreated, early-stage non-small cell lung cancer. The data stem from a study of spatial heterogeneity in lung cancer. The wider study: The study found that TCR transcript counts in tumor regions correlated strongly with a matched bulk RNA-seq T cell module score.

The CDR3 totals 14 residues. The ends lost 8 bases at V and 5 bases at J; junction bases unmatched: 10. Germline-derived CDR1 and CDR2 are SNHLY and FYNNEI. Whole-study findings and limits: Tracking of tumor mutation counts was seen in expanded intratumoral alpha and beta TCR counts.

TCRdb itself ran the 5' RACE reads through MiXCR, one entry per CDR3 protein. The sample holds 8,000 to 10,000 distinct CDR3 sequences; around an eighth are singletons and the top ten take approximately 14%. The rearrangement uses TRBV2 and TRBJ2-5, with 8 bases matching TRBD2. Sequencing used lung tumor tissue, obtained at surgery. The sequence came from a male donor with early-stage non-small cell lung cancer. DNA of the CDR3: TGTGCCAGCGGAAGCGGGGGAGGAGGGGAGACCCAGTACTTC. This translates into CASGSGGGGETQYF. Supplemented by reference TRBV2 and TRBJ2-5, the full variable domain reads EPEVTQTPSHQVTQMGQEVILRCVPISNHLYFYWYRQILGQKVEFLVSFYNNEISEKSEIFDDQFSVERPDGSNFTLKIRSTKLEDSAMYFCASGSGGGGETQYFGPGTRLLVL.